This passage covers 11 T cell receptor beta chains from one sample sequenced in a study of Ad26.COV2.S vaccination and SARS-CoV-2 variants. The table came from immunoSEQ multiplex PCR; TCRdb's copy has only in-frame clones and leaves some out. The table lists some 450,000 clones, about nine tenths of them singletons, with less than 5.5% in the top ten. Treatment given: roughly 18 received Ad26.COV2.S at low or high dose, single or two shots; roughly 5 received placebo; per-sample allocation not given. Sampling was done on day 63 after the first vaccine or placebo injection. The specimen comprised peripheral blood, sampled in a trial of Ad26.COV2.S vaccine versus placebo. Receptors originate from a person between 18 and 65 years old who received the Ad26.COV2.S COVID-19 vaccine or a placebo.

The chain joins TRBV19 to TRBJ1-1; TRBD1 matches 8 bases. Trimming took 4 bases from V and 4 from J; bases not matched to a gene: 8. The germline V gene has CDR1 LNHDA and CDR2 SQIVND (reference sequence). The CDR3 sequence is 15 residues long. The CDR3 loop is CASSTQDRAGTEAFF. The DNA of the CDR3 is TGTGCCAGTAGTACGCAGGACAGGGCGGGCACTGAAGCTTTCTTT. Complete variable domain (other parts from reference TRBV19 and TRBJ1-1): DGGITQSPKYLFRKEGQNVTLSCEQNLNHDAMYWYRQDPGQGLRLIYYSQIVNDFQKGDIAEGYSVSREKKESFPLTVTSAQKNPTAFYLCASSTQDRAGTEAFFGQGTRLTVV.

The chain has TRBV28 and TRBJ2-5, with 9 bases lining up with TRBD2. V lost 2 bases, J lost 5 bases, and 6 bases stayed unmatched. The CDR3 extends over 15 amino acids. Germline values: CDR1 MDHEN, CDR2 SYDVKM. The CDR3: CASSLRAGGPETQYF. The CDR3 DNA sequence: TGTGCCAGCAGTTTAAGGGCGGGAGGGCCGGAGACCCAGTACTTC. The whole variable domain, filled in from reference TRBV28 and TRBJ2-5, reads DVKVTQSSRYLVKRTGEKVFLECVQDMDHENMFWYRQDPGLGLRLIYFSYDVKMKEKGDIPEGYSVSREKKERFSLILESASTNQTSMYLCASSLRAGGPETQYFGPGTRLLVL.

J is TRBJ2-7 and V is TRBV19; D is unresolved. V was trimmed by 4 bases and J by 3 bases, leaving 7 bases between them. Germline V CDR1 and CDR2: LNHDA, SQIVND (reference sequence). The CDR3 spans 12 residues. The CDR3 region is CASSSYGYEQYF. For the CDR3, the DNA is TGTGCCAGTAGTAGTTACGGCTACGAGCAGTACTTC.

The chain links TRBV6-5 to TRBJ2-7; D perhaps matches TRBD2 (6 bases). V was shortened by 10 bases and J by 3 bases, with 19 bases between the two germline ends. Germline V gene data show CDR1 as MNHEY and CDR2 as SVGAGI. This CDR3 has 14 residues. CDR3 in DNA: TGTGCCATCCAGGATAGCGGAGTCTTCTACGAGCAGTACTTC. Amino acid sequence: CAIQDSGVFYEQYF.

The V gene is TRBV4-2, the J gene TRBJ2-3; 11 bases are shared with TRBD2. Germline V gene lookup returns CDR1 LGHNA and CDR2 YNFKEQ. The CDR3 has 17 amino acids. V dropped 3 bases and J dropped 2; count of bases not matched to a gene: 7. The CDR3 DNA reads as TGTGCCAGCAGCCAGGGGAGACTAGCGGGGAACACAGATACGCAGTATTTT. Its translation: CASSQGRLAGNTDTQYF.

V usage is TRBV6-5 and J usage is TRBJ2-7, with TRBD2 matching 10 bases. Unmatched junction bases numbered 4, after V lost 6 bases and J lost 2 bases. The CDR3 is 14 amino acids. The germline V gene has CDR1 MNHEY and CDR2 SVGAGI. The CDR3 DNA follows: TGTGCCAGCAGGACTAGCGGGCGAACCTACGAGCAGTACTTC. Amino acid sequence: CASRTSGRTYEQYF.

A few counts support this clone. The CDR3 DNA is TGTGCCAGCAGCTTAGGTAGCGGCTTACAAGAGACCCAGTACTTC. Translation gives CASSLGSGLQETQYF. This chain uses TRBV7-3 with TRBJ2-5; D is possibly TRBD2 (6 bases). CDR3 length equals 15 residues. Trimming shortened V by 2 bases and J by 2 bases, and 12 bases separated the two germline ends. The V gene's germline CDR1 is SGHTA and CDR2 FQGTGA.

The genes are TRBV12-3 or TRBV12-4 and TRBJ2-7; 8 bases line up with TRBD2. With 5 bases clipped from V and 4 bases from J, the junction kept 1 base outside the gene matches. This CDR3 is 12 amino acids long. This CDR3 reads CASSPSGYEQYF. CDR3 coding DNA: TGTGCCAGCAGTCCTAGCGGGTACGAGCAGTACTTC.

The V call is TRBV19, the J call TRBJ2-5; D unresolved. The CDR3 covers 13 residues. V was clipped by 7 bases and J by 4 bases, with 13 bases between them. The germline gives CDR1 LNHDA, CDR2 SQIVND (reference sequence). In nucleotides, the CDR3 is TGTGCCAGTACCCCTACGATGGGAGAGACCCAGTACTTC. This sequence encodes CASTPTMGETQYF.

The chain joins TRBV27 to TRBJ2-1, with 8 bases lining up with TRBD2. The germline gives CDR1 MNHEY, CDR2 SMNVEV (reference sequence). The CDR3 is 16 amino acids. The trim removed 3 bases at V and 8 bases at J, leaving 12 bases unmatched. The DNA of the CDR3 is TGTGCCAGCAGTTTTCTTCCTAGCGGGCCCCCGGATGAGCAGTTCTTC. Amino acid sequence: CASSFLPSGPPDEQFF.

The chain recombines TRBV28 with TRBJ1-2; 10 bases fit TRBD1. Per the germline V gene, CDR1 is MDHEN and CDR2 is SYDVKM. V shed 0 bases and J 5 bases; nucleotides not matched to a gene: 3. The length of the CDR3 is 15 residues. CDR3 DNA sequence: TGTGCCAGCAGTTTATGGAGGGACAGGGGATATGGCTACACCTTC. This sequence encodes CASSLWRDRGYGYTF.